Below are 12 T cell receptor beta chains sequenced from a single sample in a study of early stage breast cancer tumors. TCRdb's copy holds only in-frame clones and misses some; the assay was immunoSEQ multiplex PCR. In the table there are over 13,000 clones, approximately 80% of which are singletons. Sequencing was done on a sample of normal breast tissue next to the tumor. Receptors were obtained from a person aged 45-65 years with breast cancer.

This chain joins TRBV4-2 and TRBJ2-6; D may correspond to TRBD1 or TRBD2 (6 bases each). V lost 5 bases to trimming and J lost 2 bases, with 16 bases between them. CDR1 is LGHNA, CDR2 YNFKEQ, per germline. The CDR3 consists of 17 residues. The CDR3, as DNA: TGTGCCAGCAGCTTGGAGGGGGGAAAGACTGGGGCCAACGTCCTGACTTTC. Protein product: CASSLEGGKTGANVLTF.

This clone is classed as large (0.1 to 1%). The chain links TRBV10-3 to TRBJ1-1; TRBD1 is a possible D gene (5 bases). The ends were cut back, 0 bases at V and 7 bases at J, with 15 bases in the middle. CDR1 ENHRY and CDR2 SYGVKD come from the germline V gene. The CDR3 is 15 amino acids. Here the CDR3 reads CAISESKGRGSEAFF. Here the CDR3 DNA reads TGTGCCATCAGTGAGTCGAAGGGACGGGGGAGTGAAGCTTTCTTT.

This clone was detected once. CDR3 in DNA: TGCGCCAGCAGCCAAGATACTCAGGCAAGGGGGGCCAATGAGCAGTTCTTC. Translated, it gives CASSQDTQARGANEQFF. The V call is TRBV4-3, the J call TRBJ2-1, with D possibly called TRBD1 or TRBD2 (6 bases each). The CDR3 length is 17 residues. In germline, CDR1 is LGHNA, CDR2 YSLEER. V gave up 0 bases and J gave up 6 bases, with 18 bases separating them.

V is TRBV15 and J is TRBJ1-2, with 10 bases aligning to TRBD1. Per germline, CDR1 LNHNV and CDR2 YYDKDF (reference sequence). The CDR3 consists of 18 residues. The V and J ends lost 1 base and 4 bases, in that order; junction bases with no gene match: 12. CDR3 in DNA: TGTGCCACCAGCAGAGGAGGAAAGGACAGGGGGAATCGCTATGGCTACACCTTC. Translating gives CATSRGGKDRGNRYGYTF. Based on the CDR3 plus reference TRBV15 and TRBJ1-2, the full variable domain is DAMVIQNPRYQVTQFGKPVTLSCSQTLNHNVMYWYQQKSSQAPKLLFHYYDKDFNNEADTPDNFQSRRPNTSFCFLDIRSPGLGDTAMYLCATSRGGKDRGNRYGYTFGSGTRLTVV.

J is TRBJ2-5 and V is TRBV7-6; D unclear. The CDR3 consists of 12 residues. Trimming shortened V by 5 bases and J by 5 bases, and 9 bases separated the two germline ends. The germline V gene encodes CDR1 SGHVS and CDR2 FNYEAQ. DNA of the CDR3: TGTGCCAGCAGCCCCCGGCGGGAGACCCAGTACTTC. This sequence encodes CASSPRRETQYF.

The chain links TRBV5-1 to TRBJ1-1, with TRBD1 matching over 12 bases. The CDR3 length is 17 residues. CDR1 is SGHRS, CDR2 YFSETQ, per germline. The junction had 8 bases not matched to a gene; V was cut back by 0 bases and J by 5 bases. DNA of the CDR3: TGCGCCAGCAGCTTGGCCGGGACAGGGGGCGGATTGACTGAAGCTTTCTTT. This codes for CASSLAGTGGGLTEAFF.

J is TRBJ1-1 and V is TRBV6-1; D is ambiguous. The CDR3 runs to 16 residues. CDR1 and CDR2 (germline): MNHNS, SASEGT. The V end lost 4 bases, the J end lost 0 bases, and 15 bases lay between the germline ends. This CDR3 reads CASSVHRRLLNTEAFF. CDR3 DNA sequence: TGTGCCAGCAGTGTTCACCGGAGGCTTTTGAACACTGAAGCTTTCTTT.

The CDR3 DNA sequence: TGTGCCAGCAGCTCCCAGGCCAGGGCGTACTTC. As protein: CASSSQARAYF. The rearrangement joins TRBV7-2 to TRBJ2-7; perhaps TRBD1 as D (5 bases). The CDR3 runs to 11 residues. From germline, CDR1 is SGHTA and CDR2 FQGNSA. Trimming stripped 4 bases from V and 12 bases from J, with 13 bases between.

The chain uses TRBV30 and TRBJ1-4; 7 nucleotides match TRBD1. Germline V CDR1 and CDR2: GTSNPN, SVGIG (reference sequence). V lost 6 bases to trimming and J lost 3 bases; unmatched junction nucleotides: 7. The CDR3 has 14 residues. CDR3 sequence reads: CACTSGTANEKLFF. The CDR3 DNA reads as TGTGCCTGTACCTCGGGGACAGCTAATGAAAAACTGTTTTTT.

The chain links TRBV19 to TRBJ2-3; D uncertain. Germline CDR1 and CDR2: LNHDA and SQIVND (reference sequence). V lost 6 bases and J lost 0, with 13 bases in between. This CDR3 is built from 15 residues. CDR3 sequence (DNA): TGTGCCAGTAGGGTGGCGAGCTTGAGCACAGATACGCAGTATTTT. This translates into CASRVASLSTDTQYF.

CDR3 coding DNA: TGTGCCAGCAGCGGCCGGGACAGGGGCTACAATGAGCAGTTCTTC. This gives the protein CASSGRDRGYNEQFF. This chain uses TRBV9 with TRBJ2-1; 10 bases align to TRBD1. Germline V gene lookup returns CDR1 SGDLS and CDR2 YYNGEE. After removal of 3 bases from V and 3 bases from J, the junction contained 3 bases not matched to a gene. This CDR3 comprises 15 residues. Together with reference TRBV9 and TRBJ2-1, the CDR3 gives the full variable domain: DSGVTQTPKHLITATGQRVTLRCSPRSGDLSVYWYQQSLDQGLQFLIQYYNGEERAKGNILERFSAQQFPDLHSELNLSSLELGDSALYFCASSGRDRGYNEQFFGPGTRLTVL.

The gene calls are TRBV5-1 and TRBJ2-3; possibly TRBD1 for D (6 bases). The V end lost 0 bases, the J end lost 2 bases, and 13 bases lay between the germline ends. The V gene's germline CDR1 is SGHRS and CDR2 YFSETQ. This CDR3 has 16 residues. In DNA form, the CDR3 reads TGCGCCAGCAGCTTGGGGTGGACAGACTACACAGATACGCAGTATTTT. Translating it yields CASSLGWTDYTDTQYF.